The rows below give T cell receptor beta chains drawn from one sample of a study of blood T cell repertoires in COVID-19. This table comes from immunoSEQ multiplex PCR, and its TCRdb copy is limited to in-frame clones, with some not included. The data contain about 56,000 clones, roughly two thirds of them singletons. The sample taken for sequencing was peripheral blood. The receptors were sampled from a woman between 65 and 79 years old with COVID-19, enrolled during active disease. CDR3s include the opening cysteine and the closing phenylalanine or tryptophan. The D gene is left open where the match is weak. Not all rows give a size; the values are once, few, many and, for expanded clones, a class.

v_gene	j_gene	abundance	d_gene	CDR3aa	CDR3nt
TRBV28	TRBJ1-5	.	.	CASSPPDRSYQPQHF	TGTGCCAGCAGTCCGCCCGACAGGAGCTATCAGCCCCAGCATTTT
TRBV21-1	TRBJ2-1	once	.	CASSNETAGGEQFF	TGTGCCAGCAGCAACGAGACAGCGGGAGGAGAGCAGTTCTTC
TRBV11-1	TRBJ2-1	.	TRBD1	CASSWDRDNNEQFF	TGTGCCAGCAGCTGGGACAGGGATAACAATGAGCAGTTCTTC
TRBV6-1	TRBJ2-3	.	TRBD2	CASSEWGSGVTDTQYF	TGTGCCAGCAGTGAATGGGGTAGCGGGGTCACAGATACGCAGTATTTT
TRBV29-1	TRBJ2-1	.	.	CSVEGGNEQFF	TGCAGCGTTGAGGGGGGCAATGAGCAGTTCTTC
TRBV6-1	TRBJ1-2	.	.	CASSESGVQDYGYTF	TGTGCCAGCAGTGAAAGTGGGGTACAGGACTATGGCTACACCTTC
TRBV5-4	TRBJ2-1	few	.	CASSSREYNEQFF	TGTGCCAGCAGCTCCAGGGAATACAATGAGCAGTTCTTC
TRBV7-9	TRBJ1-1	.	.	CASSLDRQTEAFF	TGTGCCAGCAGCTTAGACAGGCAAACTGAAGCTTTCTTT
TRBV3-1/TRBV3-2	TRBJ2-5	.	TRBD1	CASSQDQGGSQETQYF	TGTGCCAGCAGCCAAGATCAAGGGGGCAGTCAAGAGACCCAGTACTTC
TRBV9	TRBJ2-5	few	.	CASSDGAGAQYF	TGTGCCAGCAGCGACGGTGCGGGGGCGCAGTACTTC
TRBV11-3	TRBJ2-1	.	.	CASSPGSSYNEQFF	TGTGCCAGCAGCCCCGGGAGCTCCTACAATGAGCAGTTCTTC
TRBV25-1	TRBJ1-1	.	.	CASSELTFAFF	TGTGCCAGCAGTGAACTTACTTTCGCTTTCTTT
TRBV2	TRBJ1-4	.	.	CASSESEPGGLDEKLFF	TGTGCCAGCAGTGAGTCGGAACCGGGAGGGTTGGACGAAAAACTGTTTTTT
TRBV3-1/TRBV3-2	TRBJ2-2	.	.	CASSQNEEQWNTGELFF	TGTGCCAGCAGCCAAAACGAGGAGCAGTGGAACACCGGGGAGCTGTTTTTT
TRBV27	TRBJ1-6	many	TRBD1	CASRQTGGKGSPLHF	TGTGCCAGCAGGCAGACAGGGGGCAAAGGTTCACCCCTCCACTTT
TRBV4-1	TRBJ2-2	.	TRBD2	CASSRGLAGNTGELFF	TGCGCCAGCAGCCGAGGACTAGCGGGAAACACCGGGGAGCTGTTTTTT
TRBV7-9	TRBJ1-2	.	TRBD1	CASSLASLSGQGDTYGYTF	TGTGCCAGCAGCTTAGCCTCGTTGTCAGGACAGGGTGATACCTATGGCTACACCTTC
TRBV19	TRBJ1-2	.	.	CASRNREDYGYTF	TGTGCCAGTAGAAACAGGGAAGACTATGGCTACACCTTC
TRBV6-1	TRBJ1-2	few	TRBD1	CASSEQGAGGYTF	TGTGCCAGCAGTGAGCAGGGGGCGGGTGGCTACACCTTC
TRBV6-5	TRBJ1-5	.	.	CASTEGSSNQPQHF	TGTGCCAGCACCGAAGGGAGCAGCAATCAGCCCCAGCATTTT
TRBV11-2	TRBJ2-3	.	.	CASSLGPRASTGTDTQYF	TGTGCCAGCAGCTTAGGTCCGCGAGCGAGCACGGGCACAGATACGCAGTATTTT
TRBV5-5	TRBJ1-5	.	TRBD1	CASSLIGQGAGQPQHF	TGTGCCAGCAGCTTGATTGGACAGGGGGCGGGTCAGCCCCAGCATTTT
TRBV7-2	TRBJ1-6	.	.	CASSPRGGPNSPLHF	TGTGCCAGCAGCCCTCGCGGGGGACCCAATTCACCCCTCCACTTT